This entry is about one T cell receptor beta chain. As originally analysed: Counts of nucleated cells, estimated from reference gene primer amplification, were obtained. Generated by immunoSEQ multiplex PCR, the TCRdb table keeps only in-frame clones and is missing some. That table is the source of V, J and clone size, and D and trimming were worked out from the DNA. The sample comprises about 130,000 clones, over 75% of which are singletons, and over 3.5% rests with the top ten. The record originates from a study of blood T cell repertoires in COVID-19. For the study at large: From the United States, Italy and Spain came samples of acute and convalescent COVID-19. Sample material is recorded as cDNA or gDNA derived from T cells, B-cell-depleted T cells, or PBMCs.

Trimming removed 4 bases from V and 4 bases from J; junction bases left unmatched: 2. CDR3 length: 13 amino acids. Germline V gene sequence: CDR1 SGHDN, CDR2 FVKESK. The clonotype comes from a woman in her sixties or seventies with acute or convalescent COVID-19. The J gene is TRBJ1-2, the V gene TRBV14; 8 bases fit TRBD1. The material sequenced was peripheral blood. In nucleotides, the CDR3 is TGTGCCAGCAGCCCGGACAGGGTCTATGGCTACACCTTC. Protein: CASSPDRVYGYTF.